These 20 T cell receptor beta chains were sequenced from one sample in a study of shared clonotypes between healthy human individuals. CD45RO-negative, CCR7-selected cells formed the naive CD8 fraction, which excluded terminally differentiated effector memory CD45RA+ cells. Using immunoSEQ multiplex PCR, the repertoire was profiled, and TCRdb retains in-frame clones only, with some absent. Among about 2 million clones listed, about 94% were seen once. The sample consisted of naive CD8+ T cells sorted from blood. All receptors come from a man between 18 and 35 years old in good health.

As DNA, the CDR3 is TGTGCCAGCAGCCCAGCGAGAGCTAACTATGGCTACACCTTC. The encoded protein is CASSPARANYGYTF. The chain is built from TRBV9 and TRBJ1-2, with D unresolved. The CDR3 is 14 amino acids. Trimming left V 4 bases short and J 0 bases short, with 10 bases between. Germline V gives CDR1 SGDLS, CDR2 YYNGEE.

The chain carries TRBV5-1 and TRBJ2-1, with 8 bases fitting TRBD1. The CDR3 runs 13 residues. CDR1 is SGHRS and CDR2 is YFSETQ in the germline V gene. The junction had 3 bases not matched to a gene; V was cut back by 6 bases and J by 4 bases. CDR3 DNA: TGCGCCAGCATCGGACAGGGATACAATGAGCAGTTCTTC. Amino acid sequence: CASIGQGYNEQFF.

V usage is TRBV6-6 and J usage is TRBJ2-7; a weak D match, TRBD2 (6 bases). Germline V gene lookup returns CDR1 MNHNY and CDR2 SVGAGI (reference sequence). Trimming shortened V by 5 bases and J by 1 base, and 12 bases separated the two germline ends. There are 14 residues in the CDR3. CDR3 DNA: TGTGCCAGCAGTGAGGCTAGCGAATCCTACGAGCAGTACTTC. Translating it yields CASSEASESYEQYF.

In its sample, this clone was seen once. The J gene is TRBJ2-7, the V gene TRBV7-2, with 13 bases lining up with TRBD2. CDR1 is SGHTA, CDR2 FQGNSA, per germline. The length of the CDR3 is 18 residues. Trimming removed 4 bases from V and 0 bases from J; junction bases left unmatched: 9. As DNA, the CDR3 is TGTGCCAGCAGCTCGCCGGGACTAGCGGGGAGCTTCTCCTACGAGCAGTACTTC. It encodes CASSSPGLAGSFSYEQYF. The full variable domain, rest sourced from reference TRBV7-2 and TRBJ2-7, is GAGVSQSPSNKVTEKGKDVELRCDPISGHTALYWYRQSLGQGLEFLIYFQGNSAPDKSGLPSDRFSAERTGGSVSTLTIQRTQQEDSAVYLCASSSPGLAGSFSYEQYFGPGTRLTVT.

The chain combines TRBV6-6 with TRBJ1-1, with no clear D. This CDR3 is built from 14 residues. Germline V gives CDR1 MNHNY, CDR2 SVGAGI (reference sequence). V was clipped by 2 bases and J by 3 bases, with 10 bases between them. The CDR3 protein is CASSYVKTDTEAFF. Here the CDR3 DNA reads TGTGCCAGCAGTTACGTGAAGACGGACACTGAAGCTTTCTTT.

The chain employs TRBV7-9 and TRBJ2-7; the D gene is possibly TRBD1 (6 bases). Per the germline V gene, CDR1 is SEHNR and CDR2 is FQNEAQ (reference sequence). This CDR3 spans 15 amino acids. Trimming stripped 1 base from V and 3 bases from J, with 13 bases between. The CDR3 reads CASSLVSSGDYEQYF. CDR3 DNA: TGTGCCAGCAGCTTAGTGTCCTCAGGGGACTACGAGCAGTACTTC. Full variable domain (outside the CDR3, taken from reference TRBV7-9 and TRBJ2-7): DTGVSQNPRHKITKRGQNVTFRCDPISEHNRLYWYRQTLGQGPEFLTYFQNEAQLEKSRLLSDRFSAERPKGSFSTLEIQRTEQGDSAMYLCASSLVSSGDYEQYFGPGTRLTVT.

This rearrangement joins TRBV10-2 to TRBJ1-3; D not resolved. The length of the CDR3 is 12 residues. Between the trimmed V and J ends, which lost 11 bases and 0 bases, there was a span of 8 bases. Germline assignment: CDR1 WSHSY and CDR2 SAAADI. CDR3 bases: TGCGCCGCCGGAGACTCTGGAAACACCATATATTTT. This codes for CAAGDSGNTIYF.

The chain carries TRBV11-2 and TRBJ2-5, with D perhaps TRBD1 (6 bases). This CDR3 spans 17 amino acids. Germline V gene sequence: CDR1 SGHAT, CDR2 FQNNGV. V dropped 1 base and J dropped 3 bases, with 18 bases sitting between them. The CDR3 coding sequence is TGTGCCAGCAGCTTAGGGCCCGGACAGAAGTTAAAAGAGACCCAGTACTTC. Protein: CASSLGPGQKLKETQYF.

This chain joins TRBV27 and TRBJ2-7, with TRBD2 identical over 13 bases. The V segment lost 5 bases and the J segment 3 bases; nucleotides outside the gene matches: 4. The length of the CDR3 is 15 residues. CDR1 and CDR2 from the germline V gene are MNHEY and SMNVEV (reference sequence). DNA for the CDR3: TGTGCCAGCAGTCTAGGGACTAGCGGGATCTACGAGCAGTACTTC. It encodes CASSLGTSGIYEQYF.

The chain employs TRBV30 and TRBJ2-2; 13 nucleotides agree with TRBD2. This CDR3 spans 16 amino acids. Germline CDR1 GTSNPN, CDR2 SVGIG (reference sequence). The V segment lost 1 base and the J segment 7 bases; nucleotides outside the gene matches: 6. CDR3 nucleotide sequence: TGTGCCTGGAGTGCGGGACTAGCGGGGTTTGTCGGGGAGCTGTTTTTT. Its translation: CAWSAGLAGFVGELFF.

The J gene is TRBJ2-1, the V gene TRBV27; no firm D call. Germline CDR1 reads MNHEY; CDR2 reads SMNVEV (reference sequence). This CDR3 is built from 13 residues. With 4 bases removed from V and 7 bases from J, the gap between germline ends came to 11 bases. CDR3 loop: CASSYLTLNEQFF. CDR3 DNA sequence: TGTGCCAGCAGTTACCTGACTCTAAATGAGCAGTTCTTC.

This chain links TRBV4-1 with TRBJ2-7; D gene unclear. In germline, CDR1 is MGHRA, CDR2 YSYEKL. The V end lost 2 bases, the J end lost 2 bases, and 13 bases lay between the germline ends. The CDR3 is 15 amino acids. CDR3 DNA sequence: TGCGCCAGCAGCCAATTACCTGGCGCAACCTACGAGCAGTACTTC. Protein product: CASSQLPGATYEQYF.

The chain links TRBV5-6 to TRBJ2-7; 10 bases map to TRBD1. The CDR3 loop spans 13 amino acids. The V gene end was trimmed by 4 bases and the J gene end by 7 bases; junction bases not matched to a gene: 5. The germline V gene has CDR1 SGHDT and CDR2 YYEEEE. CDR3 DNA: TGTGCCAGCAGCCCGGGACAGGGGAATGAGCAGTACTTC. Translation: CASSPGQGNEQYF.

The J gene is TRBJ2-4, the V gene TRBV27, with D possibly matching TRBD1 (6 bases). Germline V gives CDR1 MNHEY, CDR2 SMNVEV (reference sequence). Deletions cut 5 bases from V and 0 bases from J, with 14 bases between. This CDR3 is built from 16 residues. CDR3 sequence (DNA): TGTGCCAGCAGTACCAGGACAGCACTAGCCAAAAACATTCAGTACTTC. Translating gives CASSTRTALAKNIQYF.

V and J are TRBV4-3 and TRBJ1-1; 7 bases fit TRBD1. This CDR3 is 15 amino acids long. Germline loops: CDR1 LGHNA, CDR2 YSLEER. V lost 0 bases and J lost 3; bases outside the gene matches: 4. Written as DNA, the CDR3 is TGCGCCAGCAGCCAAGATGAGGGGGCTTACACTGAAGCTTTCTTT. Translation gives CASSQDEGAYTEAFF.

The V and J genes are TRBV2 and TRBJ2-7; either TRBD1 or TRBD2 may fit D (5 bases each). Trimming removed 8 bases from V and 4 bases from J, with 15 bases in between. The CDR3 runs 13 residues. Germline assignment: CDR1 SNHLY and CDR2 FYNNEI. The CDR3 spells CASVGTEEYEQYF. CDR3 DNA: TGTGCCAGCGTCGGGACGGAGGAATACGAGCAGTACTTC.

This clone has only one observation. This sequence joins TRBV4-3 and TRBJ2-3, with TRBD2 identical over 10 bases. CDR3 size: 17 residues. With V trimmed by 5 bases and J by 5 bases, 13 bases remained unmatched. Germline loops: CDR1 LGHNA, CDR2 YSLEER. The CDR3 reads CASSDPSGRGLRDTQYF. The CDR3 DNA reads TGCGCCAGCAGCGACCCTAGCGGGAGAGGTCTCAGAGATACGCAGTATTTT.

The V and J genes are TRBV29-1 and TRBJ2-1; D tentatively fits TRBD1 or TRBD2 (6 bases each). Germline V lookup: CDR1 SQVTM, CDR2 ANQGSEA. Trimming cost V 8 bases and J 7 bases, with 18 bases left between them. The CDR3 has 13 residues. CDR3 residues: CSTYMGAGNEQFF. The DNA of the CDR3 is TGCAGCACTTACATGGGGGCGGGGAATGAGCAGTTCTTC.

The rearrangement joins TRBV5-4 to TRBJ2-7; a possible D gene is TRBD2 (5 bases). CDR1 is SGHNT, CDR2 YYREEE, per germline (reference sequence). V was pared by 4 bases and J by 5 bases, with 13 bases between. There are 13 residues in the CDR3. In DNA form, the CDR3 reads TGTGCCAGCAGCCCGGACGGAGGAGACGAGCAGTACTTC. It is translated as CASSPDGGDEQYF.

This clone is a singleton in its sample. The chain recombines TRBV21-1 with TRBJ2-5; whether TRBD1, the table's D call, matches the DNA was not checked. TRBV21-1 is described as a pseudogene. The CDR3 length is 15 residues. The CDR3 nucleotides read TGTGCCAGCAAGGGGAATTTGGTGTACCAAGAGACCCAGTACTTC. Its protein is CASKGNLVYQETQYF.